The 20 T cell receptor beta chains reported below all come from one sample, sequenced in a study of T cells in Graves' hyperthyroidism and ophthalmopathy. It was RNA transcripts that yielded the amplified TCR beta CDR3 regions. The HTBI primer set served for first-round RT-PCR of the TCR CDR3. TCRdb recomputed calls from the multiplex PCR reads with MiXCR, one row per CDR3 protein. The data hold about 500,000 distinct CDR3 sequences, with around 50% observed a single time. Sequenced sample: peripheral blood or thyroid tissue (not recorded which). Receptors were obtained from an adult woman with Graves' disease, either hyperthyroidism or ophthalmopathy (not recorded which).

This clonotype has only one observation. A single base separates this from a much larger clone, so it may be a read error. The chain recombines TRBV7-9 with TRBJ1-1; D unresolved. The CDR3 sequence is 17 residues long. Germline lookup yields CDR1 SEHNR and CDR2 FQNEAQ (reference sequence). Trimming removed 3 bases at V and 0 bases at J, with 17 bases between. CDR3 protein: CASSLWEWKRMNTEAFF. In nucleotides, the CDR3 is TGTGCCAGCAGCTTGTGGGAATGGAAGCGGATGAACACTGAAGCTTTCTTT.

Concerning this clonotype itself: Compared with germline, one end of the junction differs, possibly owing to a read error. The rearrangement links TRBV15 to TRBJ2-6; D is undetermined. There are 15 residues in the CDR3. Germline V gene sequence: CDR1 LNHNV, CDR2 YYDKDF (reference sequence). The CDR3 sequence: CATSRDLGRRNTEAF. DNA for the CDR3: TGTGCCACCAGCAGAGATCTGGGCAGACGGAACACTGAAGCTTTC.

This clonotype was detected once. The chain recombines TRBV10-3 with TRBJ2-5; TRBD1 aligns across 8 bases. The V gene end was trimmed by 10 bases and the J gene end by 5 bases; junction bases not matched to a gene: 12. Per the germline V gene, CDR1 is ENHRY and CDR2 is SYGVKD. CDR3 length equals 14 residues. In nucleotides, the CDR3 is TGTGCCACGAAGACAGGGGAGGTCTGGGAGACCCAGTACTTC. This codes for CATKTGEVWETQYF.

This clonotype was counted only a few times. V usage is TRBV5-1 and J usage is TRBJ2-7; 7 positions agree with TRBD1. J was trimmed by 4 bases and V by 3 bases; bases with no gene match: 10. Germline V gene sequence: CDR1 SGHRS, CDR2 YFSETQ. The CDR3 consists of 15 residues. Here the CDR3 reads CASSYARQGTYEQYF. The CDR3 DNA sequence: TGCGCCAGCAGCTATGCGAGACAGGGCACTTACGAGCAGTACTTC. The full variable domain, with the rest looked up from reference TRBV5-1 and TRBJ2-7, is KAGVTQTPRYLIKTRGQQVTLSCSPISGHRSVSWYQQTPGQGLQFLFEYFSETQRNKGNFPGRFSGRQFSNSRSEMNVSTLELGDSALYLCASSYARQGTYEQYFGPGTRLTVT.

This clonotype was recorded many times. One end of the junction does not line up with germline, which may come from a read error. The chain recombines TRBV10-1 with TRBJ2-7, with D uncertain. Per germline, CDR1 WNHNN and CDR2 SYGVQD (reference sequence). The CDR3 loop spans 12 amino acids. CDR3 sequence (DNA): TGCGCCAGCAGTGACGGAAGGCAGAAAGCGACCTTC. As protein: CASSDGRQKATF.

About this clonotype itself: Its ends do not fully match the called genes, so a read error is possible. The V call is TRBV2, the J call TRBJ2-7; the D is unclear. CDR3 length: 11 residues. Germline lookup yields CDR1 SNHLY and CDR2 FYNNEI. CDR3 in DNA: TGTGCCAGTCTGGGTCGGACGGCGCAGTACTTT. Its protein product is CASLGRTAQYF. Looking up the rest from reference TRBV2 and TRBJ2-7 gives the full variable domain: EPEVTQTPSHQVTQMGQEVILRCVPISNHLYFYWYRQILGQKVEFLVSFYNNEISEKSEIFDDQFSVERPDGSNFTLKIRSTKLEDSAMYFCASLGRTAQYFGPGTRLTVT.

The V gene is TRBV11-3, the J gene TRBJ2-7; D may be TRBD2 (5 bases). Trimming took 1 base from V and 5 from J, leaving 15 bases between them. CDR1 is SGHNT, CDR2 YENEEA, per germline. The CDR3 is 15 residues long. The chain's CDR3 is CASSLGLGGVNEQYF. The CDR3, as DNA: TGTGCCAGCAGCTTAGGGTTAGGAGGTGTCAACGAGCAGTACTTC.

CDR3 amino acids: CASSVQDNYGYTF. For the CDR3, the DNA is TGTGCCAGCAGCGTACAAGATAACTATGGCTACACCTTC. The V call is TRBV7-8, the J call TRBJ1-2; D unresolved. The CDR3 length is 13 residues. The V end lost 5 bases, the J end lost 1 base, and 8 bases lay between the germline ends. Per germline, CDR1 SGHVS and CDR2 FQNEAQ.

This clonotype was seen many times. The CDR3 does not close with the conserved phenylalanine or tryptophan, likely indicating a read error. No DNA is shown, since the ends of the CDR3 on it are uncertain; the CDR3 is the one TCRdb lists. The V gene is TRBV7-2, the J gene TRBJ2-7. CDR1 SGHTA and CDR2 FQGNSA come from the germline V gene. The CDR3 sequence runs 12 residues, both termini included. CDR3 protein: CASSLARLELSL.

This clonotype showed up just a few times. The V gene is TRBV10-3, the J gene TRBJ1-1; D unclear. The germline gives CDR1 ENHRY, CDR2 SYGVKD. Trimming shortened V by 0 bases and J by 5 bases, and 7 bases separated the two germline ends. CDR3 length: 13 residues. CDR3 DNA: TGTGCCATCAGTGAGTCCCGAGGGACTGAAGCTTTCTTT. Its protein product is CAISESRGTEAFF.

The chain recombines TRBV20-1 with TRBJ2-7; 12 bases align to TRBD2. In germline, CDR1 is DFQATT, CDR2 SNEGSKA (reference sequence). The CDR3 is made up of 16 amino acids. In DNA, the CDR3 is TGCAGCGTCAATAAACAAGGACTAGCGGGAAGCTACGAGCAGTACTTC. Its translation: CSVNKQGLAGSYEQYF.

The genes are TRBV2 and TRBJ1-2, with D hard to call. The CDR3 has 13 amino acids. The ends were cut back, 3 bases at V and 5 bases at J, with 10 bases in the middle. Per the germline V gene, CDR1 is SNHLY and CDR2 is FYNNEI. CDR3 sequence (DNA): TGTGCCAGCAGTGAGGCGCGAAGTTATGGCTACACCTTC. As protein: CASSEARSYGYTF.

This clonotype showed up just a few times. This sequence joins TRBV3-1 and TRBJ1-3; D is unresolved. V was cut by 3 bases and J by 1 base, with 13 bases left in between. CDR3 length: 16 residues. Per germline, CDR1 LGHDT and CDR2 YNNKEL (reference sequence). The CDR3: CASSQMVKGSGNTIYF. The CDR3 nucleotides read TGTGCCAGCAGCCAGATGGTAAAGGGATCTGGAAACACCATATATTTT. The whole variable domain, remainder taken from reference TRBV3-1 and TRBJ1-3, is DTAVSQTPKYLVTQMGNDKSIKCEQNLGHDTMYWYKQDSKKFLKIMFSYNNKELIINETVPNRFSPKSPDKAHLNLHINSLELGDSAVYFCASSQMVKGSGNTIYFGEGSWLTVV.

In its sample, this clonotype was seen many times. The chain employs TRBV7-2 and TRBJ2-7; possibly TRBD1 or TRBD2 for D (5 bases each). CDR3 length: 15 amino acids. V lost 0 bases and J 2 bases, leaving 11 bases between the germline ends. The germline V gene has CDR1 SGHTA and CDR2 FQGNSA. The CDR3: CASSLAADTTYEQYF. In DNA form, the CDR3 reads TGTGCCAGCAGCTTAGCAGCGGACACTACCTACGAGCAGTACTTC. Using reference TRBV7-2 and TRBJ2-7 for the parts outside the CDR3, the full variable domain is GAGVSQSPSNKVTEKGKDVELRCDPISGHTALYWYRQSLGQGLEFLIYFQGNSAPDKSGLPSDRFSAERTGGSVSTLTIQRTQQEDSAVYLCASSLAADTTYEQYFGPGTRLTVT.

This chain joins TRBV7-2 and TRBJ1-5; D call uncertain. This CDR3 has 14 residues. Germline lookup yields CDR1 SGHTA and CDR2 FQGNSA. V lost 1 base, J lost 9 bases, and 13 bases lay in between. CDR3 residues: CASSLDPEVWPQHF. The DNA of the CDR3 is TGTGCCAGCAGCTTAGACCCGGAAGTATGGCCCCAGCATTTT.

V and J are TRBV5-5 and TRBJ2-3; TRBD1 might be the D (5 bases). CDR3 length: 14 residues. The V gene lost 2 bases and the J gene lost 2 bases, with 9 bases spanning the gap. Germline V CDR1 and CDR2: SGHKS, YYEKEE (reference sequence). DNA for the CDR3: TGTGCCAGCAGCTTTCGACAGCTCACAGATACGCAGTATTTT. Its protein product is CASSFRQLTDTQYF.

This clonotype was recorded at least ten times. The V gene is TRBV7-9, the J gene TRBJ2-5; D remains unclear. The CDR3 is 16 residues long. Germline values: CDR1 SEHNR, CDR2 FQNEAQ (reference sequence). Trimming cost V 5 bases and J 0 bases, with 16 bases left between them. The CDR3 is CASSPGLGGNQETQYF. CDR3 DNA sequence: TGTGCCAGCAGCCCGGGTCTCGGCGGTAACCAAGAGACCCAGTACTTC. Full variable domain (rest looked up from reference TRBV7-9 and TRBJ2-5): DTGVSQNPRHKITKRGQNVTFRCDPISEHNRLYWYRQTLGQGPEFLTYFQNEAQLEKSRLLSDRFSAERPKGSFSTLEIQRTEQGDSAMYLCASSPGLGGNQETQYFGPGTRLLVL.

The V call is TRBV19, the J call TRBJ1-5, with 7 positions matching TRBD1. The CDR3 extends over 16 amino acids. The germline CDR1 and CDR2 sequences are LNHDA and SQIVND (reference sequence). The junction had 6 bases not matched to a gene; V was cut back by 2 bases and J by 2 bases. The CDR3 nucleotides read TGTGCCAGTAGTATACAGTACAGGGGACGCAATCAGCCCCAGCATTTT. It is translated as CASSIQYRGRNQPQHF.

This chain uses TRBV29-1 with TRBJ1-4; no reliable D call. In germline, CDR1 is SQVTM, CDR2 ANQGSEA. This CDR3 comprises 15 residues. The germline V and J ends were trimmed by 4 bases and 3 bases, with 15 bases remaining between them. The chain's CDR3 is CSVVGGSAANEKLFF. In DNA form, the CDR3 reads TGCAGCGTTGTCGGCGGCTCCGCGGCTAATGAAAAACTGTTTTTT.

There are many counts of this clonotype. The conserved final phenylalanine or tryptophan is absent from the CDR3, which likely points to a read error. It is unclear where the CDR3 begins or ends on the DNA, so no DNA is shown, and the CDR3 is as TCRdb lists it. The chain employs TRBV7-9 and TRBJ2-6; no DNA check was done on the table's D call, TRBD2. The germline V gene has CDR1 SEHNR and CDR2 FQNEAQ (reference sequence). The CDR3 numbers 8 amino acids, ends counted. The CDR3 region is CASSSGPP.